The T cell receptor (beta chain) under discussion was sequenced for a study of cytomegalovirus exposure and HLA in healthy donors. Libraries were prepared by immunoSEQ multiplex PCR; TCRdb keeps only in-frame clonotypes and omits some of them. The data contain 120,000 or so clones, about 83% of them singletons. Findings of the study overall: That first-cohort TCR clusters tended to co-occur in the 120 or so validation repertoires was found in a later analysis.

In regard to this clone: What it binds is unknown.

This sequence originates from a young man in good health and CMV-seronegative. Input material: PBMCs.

The CDR3 DNA reads TGTGCCAGCAGTACACAGGGAGTCAGTTACCAGCCCCAGCATTTT. Amino acids: CASSTQGVSYQPQHF. The chain joins TRBV6-6 to TRBJ1-5; maybe TRBD1 (6 bases). CDR1 and CDR2 from the germline V gene are MNHNY and SVGAGI (reference sequence). Deletions cut 5 bases from V and 7 bases from J, with 18 bases between. The CDR3 runs to 15 residues.